This T cell receptor beta chain originates from a study of cytomegalovirus exposure and HLA in healthy donors. The junction had 9 bases not matched to a gene; V was cut back by 3 bases and J by 7 bases. The CDR3 totals 15 residues. Germline lookup yields CDR1 MNHEY and CDR2 SVGAGI. Regarding this clone: Its antigen remains unidentified.

General study findings and limits: It was reported that the classifier diagnosed cytomegalovirus status with high specificity and sensitivity in both the original and validation cohorts.

Separate from the roughly 710-subject first cohort, the roughly 120-subject validation cohort was the one that the donors belonged to. TCRdb's copy holds only in-frame clones and misses some; the assay was immunoSEQ multiplex PCR. Altogether approximately 150,000 clones are present, about 88% being singletons, with the ten largest covering 3% to 3.5%. The genes are TRBV6-5 and TRBJ2-1, with 7 bases matching TRBD2. Sequencing was carried out using PBMCs. The clonotype originates from a woman between 18 and 29 years old in good health and CMV-seropositive. For the CDR3, the DNA is TGTGCCAGCAGTTATGGGGGGGGAGGGCCGAATGAGCAGTTCTTC. Protein product: CASSYGGGGPNEQFF.